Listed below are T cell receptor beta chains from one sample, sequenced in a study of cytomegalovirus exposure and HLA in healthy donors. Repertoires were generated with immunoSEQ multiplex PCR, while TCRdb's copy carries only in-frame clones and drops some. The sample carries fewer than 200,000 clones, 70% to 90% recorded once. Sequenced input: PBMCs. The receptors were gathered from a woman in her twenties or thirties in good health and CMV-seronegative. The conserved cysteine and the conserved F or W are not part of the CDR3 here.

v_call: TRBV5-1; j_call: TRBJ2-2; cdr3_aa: ASSLVALAGGELF
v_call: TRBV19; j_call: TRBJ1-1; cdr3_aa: ASNEGRLDTEAF
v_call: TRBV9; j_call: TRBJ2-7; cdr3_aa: ASSVGGVAGPYEQY
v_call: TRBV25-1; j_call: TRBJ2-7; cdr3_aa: ASSDLSLTDIWPREQY
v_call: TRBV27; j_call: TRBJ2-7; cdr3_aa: ASSRQGRNEQY
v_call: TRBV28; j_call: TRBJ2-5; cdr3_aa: ASSKTPGTGQETQY
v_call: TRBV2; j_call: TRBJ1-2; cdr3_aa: ASSELGARGEGYT
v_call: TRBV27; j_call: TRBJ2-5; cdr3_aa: ASAATGGHWETQY
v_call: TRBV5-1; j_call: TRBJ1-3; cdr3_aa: ASSSTGDGRNTIY
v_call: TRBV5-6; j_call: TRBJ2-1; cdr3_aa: ASSWGTGVYNEQF
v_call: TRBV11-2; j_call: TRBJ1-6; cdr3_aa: ASSSPRRTGTYNSPLH
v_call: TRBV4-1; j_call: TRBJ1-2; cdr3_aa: ASSQERTGKTYGYT
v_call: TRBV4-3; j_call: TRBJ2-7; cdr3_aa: ASSQTAGLGSYEQY
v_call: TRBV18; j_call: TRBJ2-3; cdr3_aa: ASSPSSTDTQY
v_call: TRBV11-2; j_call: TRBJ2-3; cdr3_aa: ASSGQVSGRPTDTQY
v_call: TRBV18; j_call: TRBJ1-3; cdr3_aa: ASSPGPGTGNTIY
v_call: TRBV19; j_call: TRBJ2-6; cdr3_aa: ASSIAGGRSGANVLT
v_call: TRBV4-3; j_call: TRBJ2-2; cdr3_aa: ASSQGTFVNTGELF
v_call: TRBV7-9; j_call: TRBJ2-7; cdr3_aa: SSSLSLEQY
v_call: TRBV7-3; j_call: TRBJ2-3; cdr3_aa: ASSSDATRDTQY
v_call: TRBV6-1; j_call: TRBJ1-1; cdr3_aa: ASSDGTGRLNTEAF
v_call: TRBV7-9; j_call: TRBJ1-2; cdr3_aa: SSSSDRGNRS